Shown below are 8 T cell receptor beta chains from a single sample sequenced in a study of response to subunit inactivated influenza vaccine. TCRdb re-derived calls from the RT-PCR reads in MiXCR, one entry per CDR3 protein. The sample contains about 500,000 distinct CDR3 sequences, more than 15% of which appear only once. The sample was CD4+ T cells sorted from PBMCs, taken roughly 24 months after vaccination. These receptors came from a man aged 45 to 70 who received an inactivated influenza vaccine.

This clonotype was seen ten or more times. The chain links TRBV7-7 to TRBJ2-1; weak D call: TRBD2 (6 bases). The CDR3 runs 16 residues. V lost 3 bases and J 0 bases, leaving 12 bases between the germline ends. From germline, CDR1 is SSHAT and CDR2 FNYEAQ (reference sequence). The CDR3: CASSLGGGTSYNEQFF. As DNA, the CDR3 is TGTGCCAGCAGCTTGGGTGGCGGGACCTCCTACAATGAGCAGTTCTTC. Supplemented by reference TRBV7-7 and TRBJ2-1, the full variable domain reads GAGVSQSPRYKVTKRGQDVTLRCDPISSHATLYWYQQALGQGPEFLTYFNYEAQPDKSGLPSDRFSAERPEGSISTLTIQRTEQRDSAMYRCASSLGGGTSYNEQFFGPGTRLTVL.

Here the CDR3 reads CSVFQGNIQYF. CDR3 sequence (DNA): TGCAGCGTGTTCCAGGGAAACATTCAGTACTTC. The chain employs TRBV29-1 and TRBJ2-4; a weak D match, TRBD1 (5 bases). CDR3 length: 11 residues. The germline V gene encodes CDR1 SQVTM and CDR2 ANQGSEA. Trimming removed 6 bases from V and 6 bases from J, with 9 bases in between.

J is TRBJ2-1 and V is TRBV6-1, with 8 bases fitting TRBD2. This CDR3 spans 14 amino acids. The V segment lost 10 bases and the J segment 4 bases; nucleotides outside the gene matches: 9. Germline V gene lookup returns CDR1 MNHNS and CDR2 SASEGT. Written as DNA, the CDR3 is TGTGCCACCAAGACGGGAGGGTCATACAATGAGCAGTTCTTC. Its translation is CATKTGGSYNEQFF.

A few counts support this clonotype. The gene calls are TRBV5-1 and TRBJ2-3, with D possibly matching TRBD1 (6 bases). V was pared by 4 bases and J by 5 bases, with 11 bases between. From germline, CDR1 is SGHRS and CDR2 YFSETQ. This CDR3 has 13 amino acids. The CDR3 coding sequence is TGCGCCAGCAGCCAGGGGAGTGAAGATACGCAGTATTTT. Encoded protein: CASSQGSEDTQYF.

The chain recombines TRBV5-1 with TRBJ2-7, with D possibly being TRBD1 or TRBD2 (5 bases each). Germline lookup yields CDR1 SGHRS and CDR2 YFSETQ. The CDR3 has 13 amino acids. Trimming left V 4 bases short and J 2 bases short, with 10 bases between. This CDR3 reads CASSRGHTYEQYF. The DNA of the CDR3 is TGCGCCAGCAGCCGGGGCCATACCTACGAGCAGTACTTC.

This clonotype was counted a few times. The rearrangement uses TRBV12-3 or TRBV12-4 and TRBJ2-3; 13 bases map to TRBD2. J lost 9 bases, V lost 5 bases, and 8 bases had no gene match. The CDR3 has 15 residues. The CDR3 region is CASSPGLAGAATQYF. In nucleotides, the CDR3 is TGTGCCAGCAGTCCCGGACTAGCGGGAGCCGCAACGCAGTATTTT.

V usage is TRBV12-3 or TRBV12-4 and J usage is TRBJ2-3; 8 positions match TRBD2. The CDR3 has 16 residues. The ends lost 2 bases at V and 2 bases at J; junction bases unmatched: 6. CDR3 loop: CASSLKAGALTDTQYF. CDR3 nucleotide sequence: TGTGCCAGCAGTTTAAAAGCGGGAGCCCTCACAGATACGCAGTATTTT.

This clonotype was detected ten times or more. The chain links TRBV5-5 to TRBJ2-1; the D gene is possibly TRBD2 (6 bases). The germline V gene has CDR1 SGHKS and CDR2 YYEKEE (reference sequence). This CDR3 region has 14 residues. V gave up 0 bases and J gave up 12 bases, with 16 bases separating them. CDR3 sequence: CASSLGTTPPVQFF. CDR3 DNA sequence: TGTGCCAGCAGCTTGGGGACTACTCCGCCGGTGCAGTTCTTC.